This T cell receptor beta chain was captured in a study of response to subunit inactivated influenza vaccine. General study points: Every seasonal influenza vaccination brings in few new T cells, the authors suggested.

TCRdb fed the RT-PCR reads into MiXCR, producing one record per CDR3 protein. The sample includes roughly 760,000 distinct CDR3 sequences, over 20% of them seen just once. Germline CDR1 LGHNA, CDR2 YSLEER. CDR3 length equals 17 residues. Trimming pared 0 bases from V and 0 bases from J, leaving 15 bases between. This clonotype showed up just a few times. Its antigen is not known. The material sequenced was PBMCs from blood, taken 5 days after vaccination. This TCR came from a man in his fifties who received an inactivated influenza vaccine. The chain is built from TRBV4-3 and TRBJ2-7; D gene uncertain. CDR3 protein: CASSQEVSTSGSYEQYF. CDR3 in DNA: TGCGCCAGCAGCCAAGAGGTTTCGACTTCAGGCTCCTACGAGCAGTACTTC.